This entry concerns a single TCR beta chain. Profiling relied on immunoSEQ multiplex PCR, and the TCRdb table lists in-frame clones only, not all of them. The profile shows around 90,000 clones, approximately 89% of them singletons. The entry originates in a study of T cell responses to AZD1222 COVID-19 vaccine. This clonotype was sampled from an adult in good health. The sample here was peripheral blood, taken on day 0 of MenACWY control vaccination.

The CDR3 is CASSLGTGMQETQYF. DNA for the CDR3: TGTGCCAGCAGCTTAGGGACAGGGATGCAAGAGACCCAGTACTTC. The V call is TRBV7-9, the J call TRBJ2-5; 8 nucleotides agree with TRBD1. Germline V lookup: CDR1 SEHNR, CDR2 FQNEAQ (reference sequence). V trimming: 1 base; J trimming: 2 bases; junction bases outside the gene matches: 3. This CDR3 region has 15 residues.